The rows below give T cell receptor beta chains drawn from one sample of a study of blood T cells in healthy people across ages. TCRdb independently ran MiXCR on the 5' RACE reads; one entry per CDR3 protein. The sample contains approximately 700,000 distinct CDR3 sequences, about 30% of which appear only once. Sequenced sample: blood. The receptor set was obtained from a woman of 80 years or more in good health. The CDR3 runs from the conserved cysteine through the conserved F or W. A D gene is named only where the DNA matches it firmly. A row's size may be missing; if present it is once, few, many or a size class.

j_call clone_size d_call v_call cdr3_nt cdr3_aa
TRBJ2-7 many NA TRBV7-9 TGTGCCAGCAGCGCAGGTGTCACATTATCCTCCTACGAGCAGTACTTC CASSAGVTLSSYEQYF
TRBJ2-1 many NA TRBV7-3 TGTGCCAGCAGCCACAGCGGAGACTCCTACAATGAGCAGTTCTTC CASSHSGDSYNEQFF
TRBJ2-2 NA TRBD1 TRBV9 TGTGCCAGCAGCGTAGATGGACAGGGGGAAGCGGTGACCGGGGAGCTGTTTTTT CASSVDGQGEAVTGELFF
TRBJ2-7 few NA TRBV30 TGTGCCTGGATGGGCCGACGGGTGTACAGGGACGAGCAGTACTTC CAWMGRRVYRDEQYF
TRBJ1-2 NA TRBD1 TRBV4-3 TGCGCCAGCAGCCGGCAGGGGGCCTATGGCTACACCTTC CASSRQGAYGYTF
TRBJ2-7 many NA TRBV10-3 TGTGCCACGGAGAGGACAGCCAGAACGCGACAGTACTTC CATERTARTRQYF
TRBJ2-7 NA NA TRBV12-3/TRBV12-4 TGTGCCAGCAGCCCAGGGATCCTCACCTACGAGCAGTACTTC CASSPGILTYEQYF
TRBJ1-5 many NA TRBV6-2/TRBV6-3 TGTGCCAGCAGTACCCCCGTCCGGGGCAGCAATCAGCCCCAGCATTTT CASSTPVRGSNQPQHF
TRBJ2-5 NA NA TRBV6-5 TGTGCCTGCAGTTACTCGATAGTACCGGGGTTAAATCCTCAAGAGACCCAGTACTTC CACSYSIVPGLNPQETQYF
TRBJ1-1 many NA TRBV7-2 TGTGCCAGCAGTCTCTCAGGGAGGAACACTGAAGCTTTCTTT CASSLSGRNTEAFF
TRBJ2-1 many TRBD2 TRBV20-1 TGCAGTGCTAGTATCTCTAAACTAGCGGGGGCCTCCTACAATGAGCAGTTCTTC CSASISKLAGASYNEQFF
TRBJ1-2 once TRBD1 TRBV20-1 TGCAGTGCCCCGCCCGGGACAGGGGTCTCAGGTGGCTACACCTTC CSAPPGTGVSGGYTF
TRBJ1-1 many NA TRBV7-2 TGTGCCAGCAGCCATGGGGGAGGCGCTGAAGCTTTCTTT CASSHGGGAEAFF
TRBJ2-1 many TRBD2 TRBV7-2 TGTGCCAGCAGCTTAGTGGCTAGCGGGAATGAGCAGTTCTTC CASSLVASGNEQFF
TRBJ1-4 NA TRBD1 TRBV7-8 TGTGCCAGCAGGCTCTCCCCAACAGGGGTTACCGATGAAAAACTGTTTTTT CASRLSPTGVTDEKLFF
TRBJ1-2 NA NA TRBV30 TGTGCCTGGAGTAGGAGGATGATGGGCTATGGCTACACCTTC CAWSRRMMGYGYTF
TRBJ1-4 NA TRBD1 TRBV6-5 TGTGCCAGCAGGGAACAGGGGAAATGGGGGAAACTGTTTTTT CASREQGKWGKLFF
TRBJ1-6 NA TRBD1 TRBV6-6 TGTGCCAGCAGTTACTCGAGGGGTGCAGGGGGGGATTCACCCCTCCACTTT CASSYSRGAGGDSPLHF
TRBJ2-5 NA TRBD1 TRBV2 TGTGCCAGCCGACAGGGAACCCACAATGAGCAGTACTTC CASRQGTHNEQYF
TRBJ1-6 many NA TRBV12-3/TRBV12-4 TGTGCCAGCAGACAAGCAGGGGCCAATTCACCCCTCCACTTT CASRQAGANSPLHF
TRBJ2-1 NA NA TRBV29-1 TGCAGCGTTGAAGGTGACCTGGGGAATGAGCAGTTCTTC CSVEGDLGNEQFF
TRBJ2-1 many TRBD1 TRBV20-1 TGCAGTGCGGAGGGACAGGACCGTCCCTACAATGAGCAGTTCTTC CSAEGQDRPYNEQFF
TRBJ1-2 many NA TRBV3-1 TGTGCCAGCAGCGGCGGGGGCGGGTATGGCTACACCTTC CASSGGGGYGYTF
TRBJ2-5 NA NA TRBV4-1 TGCGCCAGCAGCCGCGGAGAGACTAGCCAAGAGACCCAGTACTTC CASSRGETSQETQYF
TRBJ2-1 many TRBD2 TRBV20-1 TGCAGTGCTAGGGGGGGACTATTGGACGAGCAGTTCTTC CSARGGLLDEQFF
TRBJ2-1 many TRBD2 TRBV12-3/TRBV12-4 TGTGCCAGCAGTTTAAGCGGGGGGGGCAGTGAGCAGTTCTTC CASSLSGGGSEQFF
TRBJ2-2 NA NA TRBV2 TGTGCCAGCAGTGAAGCGCGACCCGGGGAGCTGTTTTTT CASSEARPGELFF
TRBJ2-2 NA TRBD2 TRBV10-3 TGTGCCATCTCTCTAGCGGACACCGGGGAGCTGTTTTTT CAISLADTGELFF
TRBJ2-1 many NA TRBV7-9 TGTGCCAGCAGCTTACCCGGGAGTGAGCAGTTCTTC CASSLPGSEQFF
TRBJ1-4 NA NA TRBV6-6 TGTGCCAGCAGTTACTCGAGTAGAGGAGGGGAGGAAAGACTGTTTTTT CASSYSSRGGEERLFF
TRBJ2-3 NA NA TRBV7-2 TGTGCCAGCAGCTTCAGACAGGACACAGATACGCAGTATTTT CASSFRQDTDTQYF
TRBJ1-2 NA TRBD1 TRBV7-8 TGTGCCAGCAGCTCTCCCAGGACAGGGTCCTATGGCTACACCTTC CASSSPRTGSYGYTF
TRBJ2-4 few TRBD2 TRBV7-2 TGTGCCAGCAGCCAGGGGACTAGCGGGGGAAACATTCAGTACTTC CASSQGTSGGNIQYF
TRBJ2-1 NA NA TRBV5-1 TGCGCCAGCAGCGCATCCTCAGGGCCTACCTACAATGAGCAGTTCTTC CASSASSGPTYNEQFF
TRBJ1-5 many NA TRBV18 TGTGCCAGCTCACCAGGGGCGGGAGAGCCCCAGCATTTT CASSPGAGEPQHF
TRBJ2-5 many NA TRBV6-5 TGTGCCAGCAGCCATTTCGGTAGCGGTATTCAAGAGACCCAGTACTTC CASSHFGSGIQETQYF
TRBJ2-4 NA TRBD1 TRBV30 TGTGCCTGGAGTGAGCCCGGGACAGGCACCTTAAACATTCAGTACTTC CAWSEPGTGTLNIQYF
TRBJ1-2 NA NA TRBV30 TGTGCCTGGAGTGTCTCAGGGAGGGGGAACTATGGCTACACCTTC CAWSVSGRGNYGYTF
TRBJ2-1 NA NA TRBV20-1 TGCAGTGGGTGGGGCGGGAAGCCCCCCTACAATGAGCAGTTCTTC CSGWGGKPPYNEQFF
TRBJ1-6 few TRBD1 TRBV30 TGTACCTGGAGTGTCAGACAGGGGGCAAGGTTTTTGTCACCCCTCCACTTT CTWSVRQGARFLSPLHF
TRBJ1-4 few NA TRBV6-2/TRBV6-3 TGTGCCAGCAGTCAAGCCGGGACACAGGGATATGAAAAACTGTTTTTT CASSQAGTQGYEKLFF
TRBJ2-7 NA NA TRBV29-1 TGCAGCGTTGAACCCTACAGGGAAGATACCTACGAGCAGTACTTC CSVEPYREDTYEQYF
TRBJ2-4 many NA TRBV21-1 TGTGCCAGCAGCACACCTGGGGGACTAGCGGGGGCAAAGGGAAACATTCAGTACTTC CASSTPGGLAGAKGNIQYF
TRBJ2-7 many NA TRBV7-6 TGTGCCAGCAGCGCCGAGAGCTCCTACGAGCAGTACTTC CASSAESSYEQYF
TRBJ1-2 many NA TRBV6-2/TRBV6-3 TGTGCCAGCAGAAACGGGGGCTACACCTTC CASRNGGYTF
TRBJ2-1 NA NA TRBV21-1 TGTGCCAGCCCCGGCGGGGGGCCCGGGGAGACCCAGTTCTTC CASPGGGPGETQFF
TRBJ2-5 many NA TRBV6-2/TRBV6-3 TGTGCCAGCAGTTACTCGGGACTTATCCAAGAGACCCAGTACTTC CASSYSGLIQETQYF
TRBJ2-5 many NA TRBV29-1 TGCAGCGTAGGAGAATCGGAGACCCAGTACTTC CSVGESETQYF
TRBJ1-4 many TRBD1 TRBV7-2 TGTGCCAGCAGCCCGACAGGGGTCGATAATGAAAAACTGTTTTTT CASSPTGVDNEKLFF
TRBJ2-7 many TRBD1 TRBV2 TGTGCCAGCATAAGGACAGGCCTTACCTACGAGCAGTACTTC CASIRTGLTYEQYF
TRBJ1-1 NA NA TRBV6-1 TGTGCCAACCGTGAAGACGGGACGAACACTGAAGCTTTCTTT CANREDGTNTEAFF
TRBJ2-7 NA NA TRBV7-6 TGTGCCAACAGCTCCACAGGGAGCGAGCAGTACTTC CANSSTGSEQYF
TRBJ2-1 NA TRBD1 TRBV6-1 TGTGCCAGTTTGGGACAGCCACAATACAATGAGCAGTTCTTC CASLGQPQYNEQFF
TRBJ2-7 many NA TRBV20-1 TGCAGTGCTAGTCCGGCAGCCGGGGGCTCCTACGAGCAGTACTTC CSASPAAGGSYEQYF
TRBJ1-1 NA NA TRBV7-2 TGTGCCAGCAGCTTAGATTATCCGGGGAGCCTTGGTGGTGAAGCTTTCTTT CASSLDYPGSLGGEAFF
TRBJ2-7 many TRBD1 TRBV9 TGTGCCAGCAGCCCCGGGACAGATTCCTACGAGCAGTACTTC CASSPGTDSYEQYF
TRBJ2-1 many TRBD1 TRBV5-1 TGCGCCAGCAGCCTCAACACCGGGACAGGGGCCTACAATGAGCAGTTCTTC CASSLNTGTGAYNEQFF
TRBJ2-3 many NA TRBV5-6 TGTGCCAGCAGCTTGGTTGGAACTGGGAGGACAGATACGCAGTATTTT CASSLVGTGRTDTQYF
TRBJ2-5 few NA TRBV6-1 TGTGCCAGCAGTGAATCGGTAGCGGAGCAAGAGACCCAGTACTTC CASSESVAEQETQYF
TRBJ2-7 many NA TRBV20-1 TGCAGTGCTCCCGGACCGACCTCCTACGAGCAGTACTTC CSAPGPTSYEQYF